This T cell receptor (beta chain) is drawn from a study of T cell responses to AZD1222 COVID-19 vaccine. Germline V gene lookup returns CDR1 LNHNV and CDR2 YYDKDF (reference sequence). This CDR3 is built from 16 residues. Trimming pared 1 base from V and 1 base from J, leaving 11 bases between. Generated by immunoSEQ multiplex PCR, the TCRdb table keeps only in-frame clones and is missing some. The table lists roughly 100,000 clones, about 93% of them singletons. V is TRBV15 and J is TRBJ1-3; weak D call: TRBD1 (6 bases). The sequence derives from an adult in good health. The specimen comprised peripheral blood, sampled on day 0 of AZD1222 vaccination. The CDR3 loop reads CATSRGRGWSGNTIYF. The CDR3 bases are TGTGCCACCAGCAGAGGCAGGGGTTGGTCTGGAAACACCATATATTTT. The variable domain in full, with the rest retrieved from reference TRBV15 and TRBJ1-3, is DAMVIQNPRYQVTQFGKPVTLSCSQTLNHNVMYWYQQKSSQAPKLLFHYYDKDFNNEADTPDNFQSRRPNTSFCFLDIRSPGLGDTAMYLCATSRGRGWSGNTIYFGEGSWLTVV.